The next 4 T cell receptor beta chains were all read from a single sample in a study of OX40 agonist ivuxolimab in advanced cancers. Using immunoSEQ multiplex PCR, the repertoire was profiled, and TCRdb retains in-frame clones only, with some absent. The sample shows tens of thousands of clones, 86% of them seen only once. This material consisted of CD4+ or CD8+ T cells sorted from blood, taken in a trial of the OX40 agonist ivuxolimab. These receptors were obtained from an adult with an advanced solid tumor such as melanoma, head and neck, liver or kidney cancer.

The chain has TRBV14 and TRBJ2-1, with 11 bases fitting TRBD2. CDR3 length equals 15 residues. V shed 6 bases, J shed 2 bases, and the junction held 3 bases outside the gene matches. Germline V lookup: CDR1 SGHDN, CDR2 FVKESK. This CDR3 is CASSPTSGAYNEQFF. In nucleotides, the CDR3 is TGTGCCAGCAGTCCGACTAGCGGGGCCTACAATGAGCAGTTCTTC.

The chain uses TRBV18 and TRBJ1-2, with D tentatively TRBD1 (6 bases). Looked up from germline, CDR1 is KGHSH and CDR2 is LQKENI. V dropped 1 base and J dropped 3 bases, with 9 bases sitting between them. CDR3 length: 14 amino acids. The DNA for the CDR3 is TGTGCCAGCTCACCACAGGGACATGACTATGGCTACACCTTC. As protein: CASSPQGHDYGYTF.

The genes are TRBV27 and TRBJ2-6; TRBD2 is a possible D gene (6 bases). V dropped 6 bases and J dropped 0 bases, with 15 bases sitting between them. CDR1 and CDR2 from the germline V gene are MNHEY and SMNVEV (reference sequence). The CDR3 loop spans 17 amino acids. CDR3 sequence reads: CASSPGGISSGANVLTF. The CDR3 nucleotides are TGTGCCAGCAGCCCCGGAGGGATTTCCTCTGGGGCCAACGTCCTGACTTTC.

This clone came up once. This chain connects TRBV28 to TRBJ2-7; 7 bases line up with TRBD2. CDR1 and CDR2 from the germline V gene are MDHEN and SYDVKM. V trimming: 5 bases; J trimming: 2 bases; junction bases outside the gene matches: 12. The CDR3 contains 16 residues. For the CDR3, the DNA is TGTGCCAGCAGTCCCCGGGGGAGAAGCGGGACCTACGAGCAGTACTTC. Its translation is CASSPRGRSGTYEQYF.